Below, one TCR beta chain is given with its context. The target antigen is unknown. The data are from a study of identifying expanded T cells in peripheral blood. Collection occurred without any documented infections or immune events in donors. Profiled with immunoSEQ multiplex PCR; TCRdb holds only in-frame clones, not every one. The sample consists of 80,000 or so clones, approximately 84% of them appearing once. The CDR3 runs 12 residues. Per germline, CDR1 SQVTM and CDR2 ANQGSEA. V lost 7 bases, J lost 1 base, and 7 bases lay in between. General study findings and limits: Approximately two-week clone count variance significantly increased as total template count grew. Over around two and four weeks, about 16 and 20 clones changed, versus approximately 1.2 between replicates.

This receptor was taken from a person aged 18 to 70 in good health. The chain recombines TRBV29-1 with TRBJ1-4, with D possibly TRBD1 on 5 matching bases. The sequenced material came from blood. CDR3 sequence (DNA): TGCAGCGCGACAGTAACTAATGAAAAACTGTTTTTT. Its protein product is CSATVTNEKLFF.